This T cell receptor beta chain appears in the sequencing data of a study of human T cells and chemical hapten exposure (dated by TCRdb to about 2021). About the full investigation: For sensitization, 2% DPC in acetone was applied to a roughly 2 cm by roughly 2 cm area of upper inner arm skin. Throughout the study period of 20 to 30 weeks, patients also received therapeutic DPC doses to the scalp every week. Patch testing was done on the upper back using Finn chambers containing 0.01% DPC, and results were scored after 6 days according to International Contact Dermatitis Research Group standards. Alopecia areata with under or over 50% scalp involvement, alopecia totalis and alopecia universalis were represented in the patient cohort, which was mostly female. Libraries were pooled for sequencing, and variation in per-sample TCR yields was attributed mainly to small differences in library volumes within the pool. The study tracked peripheral blood TCR repertoire changes in vivo during primary and secondary sensitization to the hapten diphenylcyclopropenone (DPC) in alopecia patients. Blood samples were taken from patients before sensitization (week 0) and at 2, 6 and about 24 weeks after DPC sensitization. Blood for TCR sequencing was provided by twenty-nine alopecia patients at one to four time points (pre-sensitization, 2, 6 and 24 weeks).

The paper as a whole reports these results and caveats: After repeated subsampling, changes were observed in the strength of the expansion versus patch-test correlation and in the threshold at which the correlation became significant. The number of PT1 expanded TCRs positively correlated with patch test score, significant at thresholds 8, 16 and 32 but not 4. All patients had alopecia, a presumed autoimmune disease, so their immune response might differ from that of healthy individuals. The number of TCRs above 1 in 1000 frequency did not change with DPC sensitization; there was no evidence of global repertoire structure alterations. Compared with pre-sensitization or healthy control sets, expanded TCRs formed significantly more large CDR3 similarity clusters, which is consistent with antigen-driven responses.

This clonotype was observed a few times. Its cognate antigen has yet to be identified. Base quality data are lacking; no much larger clone is found one base away. The CDR1 and CDR2 encoded by the germline V gene are MDHEN and SYDVKM. The CDR3 contains 14 residues, cysteine and phenylalanine counted. This entry keeps only the CDR3 DNA: 42 bases, framed from base 1. Trimming takes 2 bases off V and 6 bases off J; junction bases not matched to a gene: 4. The meaning of the sample's time point label: patch test 1, 2 weeks after DPC sensitization. What the treatment or condition label conveys for this sample: therapeutic diphenylcyclopropenone sensitization with weekly scalp DPC. Blood at each patch-test visit was drawn before the patch test was applied. Eligible patients were aged 18 to 70, diagnosed with alopecia, deemed suitable for DPC therapy, and excluded if pregnant. Unfractionated whole blood was collected in Tempus Blood RNA tubes, and total RNA was extracted from that blood.

To prepare the library, RACE was applied. TCRdb names NextSeq 500 as the instrument used. Library preparation attached unique molecular identifiers to individual cDNA molecules for quantitative, reproducible TCR counting. For every blood RNA sample, sequencing covered both the TCR alpha and TCR beta chains. Under the source paper's analysis protocol: A median of roughly 100,000 TCRs per sample was observed, with a range of about 20,000 to 690,600. V, J and CDR3 annotation of the TCR reads was performed with the Decombinator software suite. For PS versus PT1 abundance plots, all samples were subsampled to the same number of TCRs (28,000). Expanded TCRs were defined as absent before sensitization and observed at least eight times at the 2-week time point. In-frame beta chains were kept once TCRdb had trimmed the public reads at Q25 with fastp and called clones with MiXCR. CDR3 protein sequences are deduplicated, and each keeps its most common genes and DNA. The V and J calls and clone size are TCRdb's, not the authors'. The sample table holds tens of thousands of distinct CDR3 sequences, of which about 32% were seen once. The ten largest clones represent 8.9% of the sample.

The specimen was whole blood, collected in connection with sensitization to the hapten diphenylcyclopropenone (DPC). This receptor chain uses TRBV28 and TRBJ2-1, with TRBD1 matching 7 junction bases. The source of this sequence is a man in his forties or fifties with alopecia areata. Some clones in this sample may be carry-over from other donors' samples. The DNA sequence reads TGTGCCAGCAGTTTACTGACAGGGACCAATGAGCAGTTCTTC. Its product reads: CASSLLTGTNEQFF.